This T cell receptor (beta chain) appears in the sequencing data of a study of cytomegalovirus exposure and HLA in healthy donors. For this clone: What it recognizes is unknown.

Germline CDR1 reads MDHEN; CDR2 reads SYDVKM. The V and J ends lost 3 bases and 5 bases respectively, with 10 bases between them. The CDR3 runs 13 residues. Whole-study findings and limits: Among TCR sequences, most were rare, though some public TCRs appeared in many donors. TCR beta chains numbering under 200 were designated cytomegalovirus-associated.

Measured with immunoSEQ multiplex PCR; TCRdb has only the in-frame clones, and not every one. The data show roughly 56,000 clones, just under 95% seen once. J is TRBJ1-1 and V is TRBV28; weak D call: TRBD1 (6 bases). The origin of this receptor is a man between 18 and 35 years old in good health and CMV-seronegative. Sequencing was performed on PBMCs. CDR3 protein: CASSFEGGTEAFF. The CDR3 bases are TGTGCCAGCAGTTTTGAGGGGGGGACTGAAGCTTTCTTT.